The rows below give T cell receptor beta chains drawn from one sample of a study of cytomegalovirus exposure and HLA in healthy donors. Profiled with immunoSEQ multiplex PCR; TCRdb holds only in-frame clones, not every one. The sample's table shows 40,000 to 60,000 clones. The sample taken for sequencing was PBMCs. The receptors shown here come from a female donor in good health and CMV-seronegative. Each CDR3 is given with its conserved first and last residue. D genes are given only for firm matches.

j_call: TRBJ2-1
d_call: TRBD1
v_call: TRBV11-2
cdr3_aa: CASSRPGQGGGEQFF
cdr3_nt: TGTGCCAGCAGCAGGCCGGGACAGGGGGGGGGTGAGCAGTTCTTC

j_call: TRBJ1-2
d_call: .
v_call: TRBV6-5
cdr3_aa: CASSLQQGRGYGYTF
cdr3_nt: TGTGCCAGCAGCCTCCAACAGGGTCGTGGCTATGGCTACACCTTC

j_call: TRBJ1-1
d_call: .
v_call: TRBV5-1
cdr3_aa: CASSLPRGGQNTEAFF
cdr3_nt: TGCGCCAGCAGCCTGCCCCGCGGGGGCCAGAACACTGAAGCTTTCTTT

j_call: TRBJ2-1
d_call: .
v_call: TRBV7-2
cdr3_aa: CASSPVGGEQFF
cdr3_nt: TGTGCCAGCAGCCCCGTAGGGGGTGAGCAGTTCTTC

j_call: TRBJ1-2
d_call: .
v_call: TRBV5-6
cdr3_aa: CASSPWEGRGYTF
cdr3_nt: TGTGCCAGCAGCCCATGGGAGGGACGGGGCTACACCTTC

j_call: TRBJ2-5
d_call: .
v_call: TRBV29-1
cdr3_aa: CSANGEHKMETQYF
cdr3_nt: TGCAGCGCCAATGGGGAGCATAAAATGGAGACCCAGTACTTC

j_call: TRBJ1-1
d_call: TRBD1
v_call: TRBV5-1
cdr3_aa: CASSFGQAGGTEAFF
cdr3_nt: TGCGCCAGCAGCTTCGGACAGGCGGGCGGCACTGAAGCTTTCTTT

j_call: TRBJ2-7
d_call: .
v_call: TRBV5-1
cdr3_aa: CASSWGPLATYEQYF
cdr3_nt: TGCGCCAGCAGCTGGGGTCCCCTAGCGACCTACGAGCAGTACTTC

j_call: TRBJ2-5
d_call: TRBD2
v_call: TRBV7-9
cdr3_aa: CASSVAHIAGVLETQYF
cdr3_nt: TGTGCCAGCAGCGTAGCGCACATAGCGGGAGTTTTGGAGACCCAGTACTTC

j_call: TRBJ1-2
d_call: .
v_call: TRBV6-5
cdr3_aa: CASSPEGVTYGYTF
cdr3_nt: TGTGCCAGCAGTCCCGAAGGGGTCACCTATGGCTACACCTTC

j_call: TRBJ1-1
d_call: .
v_call: TRBV14
cdr3_aa: CASSQGTGIEAFF
cdr3_nt: TGTGCCAGCAGCCAAGGCACGGGGATAGAAGCTTTCTTT